A single sample gave rise to the 8 T cell receptor beta chains below, sequenced in a study of vaccination effects on CD4 cells after COVID-19. Prior to sequencing, the ViraFEST assay stimulated PBMC with viral peptide pools, which expanded the antigen-specific CD4+ T cells. At the end of about 10 days of culture, CD4+ T cells were isolated. Having tested negative for nucleocapsid antibodies, the vaccine recipients showed no prior SARS-CoV-2 infection. These receptors have no identified antigens. Profiled with immunoSEQ multiplex PCR; TCRdb holds only in-frame clones, not every one. The sample carries about 28,000 clones, around 75% recorded once. The starting material was CD4+ T cells from PBMCs cultured with SARS-CoV-2 spike peptides, obtained before COVID-19 vaccination. These receptor sequences come from a human donor who received a COVID-19 vaccine.

V usage is TRBV12-5 and J usage is TRBJ2-1; tentatively, D is TRBD2 (6 bases). This CDR3 has 16 amino acids. Deletions cut 0 bases from V and 8 bases from J, with 17 bases between. In germline, CDR1 is LGHNT, CDR2 FRNRAP. The DNA of the CDR3 is TGTGCTAGTGGTTTGGTACTTCGACTAGAGGTTGATGAGCAGTTCTTC. The encoded protein is CASGLVLRLEVDEQFF.

The chain recombines TRBV19 with TRBJ2-1, with no clear D. CDR3 length equals 14 residues. V gave up 4 bases and J gave up 5 bases, with 12 bases separating them. Germline V gene data show CDR1 as LNHDA and CDR2 as SQIVND (reference sequence). Written as DNA, the CDR3 is TGTGCCAGTAGTACCGAGTCGTTCGACAATGAGCAGTTCTTC. This gives the protein CASSTESFDNEQFF.

The chain has TRBV28 and TRBJ1-2, with unresolved D. The CDR3 is 13 amino acids. Trimming took off 0 bases at V and 4 bases at J, with 6 bases between the two ends. Looked up from germline, CDR1 is MDHEN and CDR2 is SYDVKM. The CDR3 DNA reads TGTGCCAGCAGTTTATGGGGTCCCTATGGCTACACCTTC. Translation gives CASSLWGPYGYTF.

The DNA of the CDR3 is TGTGCCATCAGCCAGGGAAATCAGCCCCAGCATTTT. Its protein is CAISQGNQPQHF. The V and J genes are TRBV10-3 and TRBJ1-5; tentative D call: TRBD1 (5 bases). This CDR3 has 12 amino acids. The V and J ends lost 6 bases and 4 bases respectively, with 7 bases between them. The germline V gene has CDR1 ENHRY and CDR2 SYGVKD.

The chain is built from TRBV13 and TRBJ1-1; 7 nucleotides align to TRBD1. The CDR3 is made up of 12 amino acids. Germline assignment: CDR1 PRHDT and CDR2 FYEKMQ (reference sequence). V shed 6 bases and J 6 bases; nucleotides not matched to a gene: 4. CDR3 sequence (DNA): TGTGCCAGCAGGCTAACAGGGGCTGAAGCTTTCTTT. Translation: CASRLTGAEAFF.

CDR3 protein: CASSQETWGRGQGYF. CDR3 coding DNA: TGTGCCAGCAGCCAAGAAACTTGGGGCAGGGGACAAGGGTACTTC. The gene calls are TRBV4-2 and TRBJ2-4; D may be TRBD1 (6 bases). From germline, CDR1 is LGHNA and CDR2 YNFKEQ. V shed 0 bases and J shed 15 bases, with 21 bases lying between them. The CDR3 is made up of 15 amino acids.

The V and J genes are TRBV6-2 or TRBV6-3 and TRBJ2-1, with D hard to call. Germline loops: CDR1 MNHEY, CDR2 SVGEGT. The CDR3 loop spans 13 amino acids. Trimming left V 6 bases short and J 6 bases short, with 12 bases between. The CDR3 loop is CASSPNRRNEQFF. The CDR3, as DNA: TGTGCCAGCAGCCCGAACCGTCGCAATGAGCAGTTCTTC.

J is TRBJ1-3 and V is TRBV5-1; TRBD1 is a possible D gene (6 bases). Trimming left V 1 base short and J 0 bases short, with 14 bases between. The CDR3 is 17 amino acids. Germline V CDR1 and CDR2: SGHRS, YFSETQ. CDR3 bases: TGCGCCAGCAGCTTGACTCCGGGACACAGCTCTGGAAACACCATATATTTT. Protein: CASSLTPGHSSGNTIYF.